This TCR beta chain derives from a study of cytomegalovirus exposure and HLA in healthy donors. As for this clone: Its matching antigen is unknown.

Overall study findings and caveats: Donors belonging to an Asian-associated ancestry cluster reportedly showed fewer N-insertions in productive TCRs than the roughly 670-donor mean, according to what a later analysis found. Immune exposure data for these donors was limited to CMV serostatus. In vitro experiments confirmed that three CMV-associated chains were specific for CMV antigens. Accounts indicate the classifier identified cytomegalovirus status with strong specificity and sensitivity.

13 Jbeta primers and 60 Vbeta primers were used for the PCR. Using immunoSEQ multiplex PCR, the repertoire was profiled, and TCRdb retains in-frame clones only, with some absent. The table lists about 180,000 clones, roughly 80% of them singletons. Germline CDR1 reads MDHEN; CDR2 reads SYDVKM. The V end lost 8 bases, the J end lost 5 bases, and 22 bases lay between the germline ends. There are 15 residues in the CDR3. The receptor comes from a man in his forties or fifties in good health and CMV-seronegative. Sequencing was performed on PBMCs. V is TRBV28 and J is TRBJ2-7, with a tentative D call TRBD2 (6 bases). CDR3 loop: CASFDTQTRSDEQYF. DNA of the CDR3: TGTGCCAGCTTCGACACTCAGACTAGAAGTGACGAGCAGTACTTC. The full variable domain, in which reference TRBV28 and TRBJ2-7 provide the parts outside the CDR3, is DVKVTQSSRYLVKRTGEKVFLECVQDMDHENMFWYRQDPGLGLRLIYFSYDVKMKEKGDIPEGYSVSREKKERFSLILESASTNQTSMYLCASFDTQTRSDEQYFGPGTRLTVT.